The 8 T cell receptor beta chains below all came from one sample that was sequenced in a study of cytomegalovirus exposure and HLA in healthy donors (dated by TCRdb to 2015 to 2018). The library was produced with the immunoSEQ multiplex PCR assay. For the multiplex PCR, a mixture combining 60 forward primers for TCR Vbeta segments and 13 reverse primers for TCR Jbeta segments was used. As stored in TCRdb, this immuneACCESS dataset retains in-frame rearrangements with V and J assigned. A fraction of the clones does not appear; measured against another copy, unresolved V genes explain less than half of the discrepancy, and the remainder lacks a known reason. The sample table shows roughly 190,000 clones, and roughly 80% are seen once. In total, the top ten clones hold roughly 6.7% of the sample. Input material: PBMCs. The receptors were gathered from a man aged 35 to 55 in good health and CMV-seropositive.

The rearrangement links TRBV2 to TRBJ2-3, with D possibly matching TRBD2 (6 bases). This CDR3 is built from 14 residues. Per the germline V gene, CDR1 is SNHLY and CDR2 is FYNNEI. V lost 1 base, J lost 1 base, and 6 bases lay in between. The CDR3 loop reads CASSEVAGTDTQYF. In nucleotides, the CDR3 is TGTGCCAGCAGTGAAGTAGCGGGCACAGATACGCAGTATTTT. Based on the CDR3 plus reference TRBV2 and TRBJ2-3, the full variable domain is EPEVTQTPSHQVTQMGQEVILRCVPISNHLYFYWYRQILGQKVEFLVSFYNNEISEKSEIFDDQFSVERPDGSNFTLKIRSTKLEDSAMYFCASSEVAGTDTQYFGPGTRLTVL.

The V and J genes are TRBV15 and TRBJ2-1; no clear D gene. V was trimmed by 8 bases and J by 0 bases, leaving 14 bases between them. The germline V gene has CDR1 LNHNV and CDR2 YYDKDF (reference sequence). The CDR3 extends over 15 amino acids. The CDR3 DNA sequence: TGTGCCACCCACAGAACGGTTAGCTCCTACAATGAGCAGTTCTTC. Its protein is CATHRTVSSYNEQFF. The whole variable domain, filled in from reference TRBV15 and TRBJ2-1, reads DAMVIQNPRYQVTQFGKPVTLSCSQTLNHNVMYWYQQKSSQAPKLLFHYYDKDFNNEADTPDNFQSRRPNTSFCFLDIRSPGLGDTAMYLCATHRTVSSYNEQFFGPGTRLTVL.

This chain uses TRBV29-1 with TRBJ2-2; 8 nucleotides align to TRBD2. J was trimmed by 7 bases and V by 2 bases; bases with no gene match: 6. CDR1 SQVTM and CDR2 ANQGSEA come from the germline V gene. This CDR3 region has 14 residues. The CDR3 is CSVEPSGGIGELFF. The CDR3, as DNA: TGCAGCGTTGAACCCAGCGGGGGAATCGGGGAGCTGTTTTTT.

V usage is TRBV30 and J usage is TRBJ1-2; D is perhaps TRBD1 (5 bases). Per germline, CDR1 GTSNPN and CDR2 SVGIG (reference sequence). CDR3 length equals 15 residues. The V end lost 6 bases, the J end lost 4 bases, and 21 bases lay between the germline ends. The chain's CDR3 is CACIPGTPLGYGYTF. CDR3 nucleotide sequence: TGTGCCTGCATCCCCGGGACTCCGCTCGGCTATGGCTACACCTTC.

The V call is TRBV13, the J call TRBJ2-1; D gene uncertain. The germline gives CDR1 PRHDT, CDR2 FYEKMQ (reference sequence). This CDR3 is built from 16 residues. The V and J ends lost 5 bases and 0 bases respectively, with 14 bases between them. The CDR3 sequence is CASSPPSATSYNEQFF. The CDR3 nucleotides read TGTGCCAGCAGCCCCCCCTCAGCGACCTCCTACAATGAGCAGTTCTTC.

The chain combines TRBV4-2 with TRBJ2-3; 9 nucleotides align to TRBD2. The J segment lost 7 bases and the V segment lost 0 bases, leaving 11 bases of the junction unmatched. The CDR3 has 17 amino acids. Germline CDR1 and CDR2: LGHNA and YNFKEQ. The CDR3 loop is CASSQESSSGGLHTQYF. The CDR3, as DNA: TGTGCCAGCAGCCAAGAGAGCTCCAGCGGGGGGTTACATACGCAGTATTTT.

The CDR3 DNA reads as TGTGCCAGCAGCGTCGACACGAACACTGAAGCTTTCTTT. It yields the protein CASSVDTNTEAFF. This chain uses TRBV11-3 with TRBJ1-1; D remains ambiguous. The germline V and J ends were trimmed by 5 bases and 1 base, with 8 bases remaining between them. The germline CDR1 and CDR2 sequences are SGHNT and YENEEA. The CDR3 is 13 residues long.

This clone has only a few counts. The gene calls are TRBV7-2 and TRBJ2-7; 11 nucleotides align to TRBD2. The trim removed 0 bases at V and 3 bases at J, leaving 7 bases unmatched. Germline values: CDR1 SGHTA, CDR2 FQGNSA. The CDR3 covers 17 residues. In DNA form, the CDR3 reads TGTGCCAGCAGCTTAGCGGCTAGCGGGGGGCTAAGCTACGAGCAGTACTTC. Protein product: CASSLAASGGLSYEQYF.